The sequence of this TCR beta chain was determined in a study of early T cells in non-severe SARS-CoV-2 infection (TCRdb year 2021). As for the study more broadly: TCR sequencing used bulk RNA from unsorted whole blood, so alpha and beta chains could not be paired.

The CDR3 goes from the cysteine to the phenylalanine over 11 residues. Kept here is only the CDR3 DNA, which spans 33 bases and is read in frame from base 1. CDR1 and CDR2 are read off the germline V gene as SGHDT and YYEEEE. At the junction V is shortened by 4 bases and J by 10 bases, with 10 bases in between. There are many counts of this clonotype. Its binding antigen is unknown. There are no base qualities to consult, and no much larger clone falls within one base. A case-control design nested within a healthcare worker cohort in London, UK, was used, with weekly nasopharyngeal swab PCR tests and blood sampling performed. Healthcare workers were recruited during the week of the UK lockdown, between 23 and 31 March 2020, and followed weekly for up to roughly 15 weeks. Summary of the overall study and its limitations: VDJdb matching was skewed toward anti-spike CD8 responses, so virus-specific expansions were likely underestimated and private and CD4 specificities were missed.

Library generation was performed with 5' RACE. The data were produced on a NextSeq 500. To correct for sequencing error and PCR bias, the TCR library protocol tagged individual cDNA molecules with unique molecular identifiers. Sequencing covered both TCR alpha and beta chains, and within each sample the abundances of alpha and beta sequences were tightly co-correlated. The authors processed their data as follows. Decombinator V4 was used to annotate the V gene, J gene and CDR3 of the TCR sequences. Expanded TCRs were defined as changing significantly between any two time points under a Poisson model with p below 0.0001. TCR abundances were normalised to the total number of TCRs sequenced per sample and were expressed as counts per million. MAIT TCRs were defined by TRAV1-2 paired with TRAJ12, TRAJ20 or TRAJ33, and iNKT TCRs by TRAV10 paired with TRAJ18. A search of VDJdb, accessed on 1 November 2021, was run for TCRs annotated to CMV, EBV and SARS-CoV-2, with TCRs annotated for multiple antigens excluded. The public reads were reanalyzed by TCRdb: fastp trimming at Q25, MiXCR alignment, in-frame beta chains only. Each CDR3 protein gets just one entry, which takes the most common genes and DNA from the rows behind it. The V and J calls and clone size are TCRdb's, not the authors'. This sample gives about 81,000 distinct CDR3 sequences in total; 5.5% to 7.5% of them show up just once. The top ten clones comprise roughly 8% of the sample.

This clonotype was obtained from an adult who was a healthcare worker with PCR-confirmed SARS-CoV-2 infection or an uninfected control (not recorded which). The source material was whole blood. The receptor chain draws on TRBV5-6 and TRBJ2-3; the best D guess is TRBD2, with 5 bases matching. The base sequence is TGTGCCAGCAGCCTCGGGAATTCGCAGTATTTT. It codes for CASSLGNSQYF. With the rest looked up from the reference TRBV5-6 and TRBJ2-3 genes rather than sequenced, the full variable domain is DAGVTQSPTHLIKTRGQQVTLRCSPKSGHDTVSWYQQALGQGPQFIFQYYEEEERQRGNFPDRFSGHQFPNYSSELNVNALLLGDSALYLCASSLGNSQYFGPGTRLTVL.